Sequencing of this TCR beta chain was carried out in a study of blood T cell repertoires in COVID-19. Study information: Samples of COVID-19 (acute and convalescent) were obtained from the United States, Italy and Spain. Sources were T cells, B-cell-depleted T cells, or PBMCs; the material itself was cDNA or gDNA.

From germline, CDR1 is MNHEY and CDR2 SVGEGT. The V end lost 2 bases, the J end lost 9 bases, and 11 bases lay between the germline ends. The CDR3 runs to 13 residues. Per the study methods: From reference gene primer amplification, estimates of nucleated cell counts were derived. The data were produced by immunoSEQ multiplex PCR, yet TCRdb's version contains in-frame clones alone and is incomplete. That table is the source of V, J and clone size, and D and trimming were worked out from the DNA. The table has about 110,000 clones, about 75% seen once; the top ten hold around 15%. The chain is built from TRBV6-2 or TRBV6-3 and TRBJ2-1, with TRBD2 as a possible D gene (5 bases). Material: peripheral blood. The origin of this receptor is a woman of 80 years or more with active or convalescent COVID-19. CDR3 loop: CASSYPLAGEQFF. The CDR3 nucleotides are TGTGCCAGCAGTTACCCTCTAGCCGGTGAGCAGTTCTTC.